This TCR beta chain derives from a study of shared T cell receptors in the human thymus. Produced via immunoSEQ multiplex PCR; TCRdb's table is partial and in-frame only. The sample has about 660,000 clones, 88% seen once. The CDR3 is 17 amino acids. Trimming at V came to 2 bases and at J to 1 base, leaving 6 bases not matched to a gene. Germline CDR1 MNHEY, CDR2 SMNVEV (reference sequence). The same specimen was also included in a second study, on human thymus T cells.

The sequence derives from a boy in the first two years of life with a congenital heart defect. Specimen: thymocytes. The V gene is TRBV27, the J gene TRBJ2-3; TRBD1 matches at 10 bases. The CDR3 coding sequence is TGTGCCAGCAGTTTACTAAGGACAGGGGGGGGCACAGATACGCAGTATTTT. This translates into CASSLLRTGGGTDTQYF.